These 18 T cell receptor beta chains originate from one sample sequenced in a study of T cell responses to AZD1222 COVID-19 vaccine. TCRdb's table, derived via immunoSEQ multiplex PCR, lists solely in-frame clones and lacks some. The sample gives some 130,000 clones, around 90% of which show up once; about 3% is in the top ten. The sample here was peripheral blood, taken on day 0 of AZD1222 vaccination. The receptors come from an adult in good health.

The chain employs TRBV19 and TRBJ1-1; 9 bases map to TRBD1. This CDR3 region has 17 residues. The J segment lost 0 bases and the V segment lost 1 base, leaving 6 bases of the junction unmatched. The germline gives CDR1 LNHDA, CDR2 SQIVND (reference sequence). CDR3 in amino acids: CASSIVPGQGMNTEAFF. The CDR3 DNA reads as TGTGCCAGTAGTATAGTCCCGGGACAGGGAATGAACACTGAAGCTTTCTTT.

The V gene is TRBV7-2, the J gene TRBJ1-1; 7 bases fit TRBD1. CDR3 size: 15 residues. The V segment lost 4 bases and the J segment 6 bases; nucleotides outside the gene matches: 11. CDR1 is SGHTA and CDR2 is FQGNSA in the germline V gene. For the CDR3, the DNA is TGTGCCAGCAGCTCGAACAGGGGTTTCGGCTCTGAAGCTTTCTTT. This codes for CASSSNRGFGSEAFF.

The rearrangement links TRBV13 to TRBJ2-7; 7 nucleotides match TRBD1. Germline CDR1 PRHDT, CDR2 FYEKMQ (reference sequence). The CDR3 totals 12 residues. The ends lost 8 bases at V and 4 bases at J; junction bases unmatched: 5. The CDR3 DNA follows: TGTGCCAGCTCCGGGACAGATTACGAGCAGTACTTC. Translation gives CASSGTDYEQYF.

The gene calls are TRBV28 and TRBJ1-4, with D tentatively TRBD1 (6 bases). Per germline, CDR1 MDHEN and CDR2 SYDVKM. Trimming took 8 bases from V and 4 from J, leaving 14 bases between them. The CDR3 length is 14 residues. CDR3 region: CASHQGQLNEKLFF. The CDR3 nucleotides read TGTGCCAGCCATCAGGGGCAGCTTAATGAAAAACTGTTTTTT.

V is TRBV7-6 and J is TRBJ1-6; possibly TRBD1 for D (5 bases). The CDR3 has 15 residues. Germline CDR1 and CDR2: SGHVS and FNYEAQ. V was cut by 1 base and J by 10 bases, with 14 bases left in between. The CDR3 region is CASSLGPVGDSPLHF. The CDR3 DNA is TGTGCCAGCAGCTTAGGTCCTGTGGGGGACTCACCCCTCCACTTT.

There are a few counts of this clone. In the same sample, other DNA sequences code for this CDR3. The V call is TRBV5-1, the J call TRBJ1-5; no reliable D call. The germline V and J ends were trimmed by 1 base and 1 base, with 6 bases remaining between them. The CDR3 runs 14 residues. CDR1 is SGHRS, CDR2 YFSETQ, per germline. This CDR3 is CASSLTGSNQPQHF. In nucleotides, the CDR3 is TGCGCCAGCAGCTTGACTGGAAGCAATCAGCCCCAGCATTTT.

The CDR3 DNA sequence: TGTGCCAGCAGGTTTACAGGCACCGGGGAGCTGTTTTTT. Its protein product is CASRFTGTGELFF. The chain couples TRBV2 to TRBJ2-2; a possible D gene is TRBD1 (5 bases). The V gene lost 6 bases and the J gene lost 4 bases, with 9 bases spanning the gap. In germline, CDR1 is SNHLY, CDR2 FYNNEI. The CDR3 is 13 amino acids. Complete variable domain (other parts from reference TRBV2 and TRBJ2-2): EPEVTQTPSHQVTQMGQEVILRCVPISNHLYFYWYRQILGQKVEFLVSFYNNEISEKSEIFDDQFSVERPDGSNFTLKIRSTKLEDSAMYFCASRFTGTGELFFGEGSRLTVL.

The rearrangement uses TRBV2 and TRBJ2-7; 7 bases align to TRBD1. The germline V gene encodes CDR1 SNHLY and CDR2 FYNNEI. This CDR3 region has 13 residues. Losses at the gene ends were 7 bases for V and 7 bases for J; bases not matched to a gene: 10. The CDR3 is CASMGQLGWEQYF. The CDR3 DNA reads TGTGCCAGCATGGGACAGTTGGGATGGGAGCAGTACTTC.

The genes are TRBV7-9 and TRBJ2-2; tentative D call: TRBD2 (6 bases). Germline loops: CDR1 SEHNR, CDR2 FQNEAQ (reference sequence). This CDR3 spans 17 amino acids. V was shortened by 2 bases and J by 0 bases, with 13 bases between the two germline ends. CDR3 protein: CASSLSTRLANTGELFF. DNA of the CDR3: TGTGCCAGCAGCTTATCGACGAGACTAGCGAACACCGGGGAGCTGTTTTTT.

The rearrangement joins TRBV25-1 to TRBJ2-7; the D gene is possibly TRBD1 (5 bases). The CDR3 runs to 12 residues. Germline lookup yields CDR1 MGHDK and CDR2 SYGVNS. The V and J ends lost 5 bases and 3 bases respectively, with 8 bases between them. The CDR3 protein is CASSSDSYEQYF. CDR3 nucleotides: TGTGCCAGCAGTTCAGACAGCTACGAGCAGTACTTC.

The chain joins TRBV7-9 to TRBJ2-1; 7 bases agree with TRBD1. V lost 6 bases to trimming and J lost 12 bases; unmatched junction nucleotides: 11. This CDR3 has 13 residues. Germline-derived CDR1 and CDR2 are SEHNR and FQNEAQ (reference sequence). CDR3 residues: CASRGQFLRGQFF. The CDR3 nucleotides read TGTGCCAGCAGGGGACAGTTCCTACGGGGGCAGTTCTTC.

This sequence joins TRBV7-2 and TRBJ2-5, with 11 bases that match TRBD2. The trim removed 4 bases at V and 5 bases at J, leaving 9 bases unmatched. Germline lookup yields CDR1 SGHTA and CDR2 FQGNSA. The CDR3 loop spans 16 amino acids. The CDR3 region is CASSSYSGGAAETQYF. The CDR3 nucleotides are TGTGCCAGCAGCTCCTATAGCGGGGGGGCCGCGGAGACCCAGTACTTC.

The chain is built from TRBV27 and TRBJ2-5; D may be TRBD2 (7 bases). V was cut by 5 bases and J by 5 bases, with 18 bases left in between. Germline lookup yields CDR1 MNHEY and CDR2 SMNVEV (reference sequence). The CDR3 loop spans 15 amino acids. CDR3 DNA: TGTGCCAGCAGTCGATTCTACAGGGAGGGGGAGACCCAGTACTTC. Its protein is CASSRFYREGETQYF.

The chain combines TRBV4-3 with TRBJ1-2, with TRBD1 as a possible D gene (5 bases). V dropped 2 bases and J dropped 6 bases, with 16 bases sitting between them. The CDR3 loop spans 15 amino acids. Germline V gene lookup returns CDR1 LGHNA and CDR2 YSLEER. The CDR3 protein is CASSQSDTIVDGYTF. CDR3 bases: TGCGCCAGCAGCCAATCGGACACTATAGTGGATGGCTACACCTTC.

V and J are TRBV9 and TRBJ1-1, with D tentatively TRBD1 (5 bases). This CDR3 is built from 14 residues. CDR1 and CDR2 from the germline V gene are SGDLS and YYNGEE. V dropped 2 bases and J dropped 0 bases, with 8 bases sitting between them. The CDR3 reads CASSVSGMNTEAFF. The CDR3 DNA reads TGTGCCAGCAGCGTGTCAGGGATGAACACTGAAGCTTTCTTT.

This chain connects TRBV3-1 (or the pseudogene TRBV3-2) to TRBJ2-2, with 7 nucleotides matching TRBD2. The CDR3 sequence is 14 residues long. J was trimmed by 6 bases and V by 4 bases; bases with no gene match: 5. Germline V gene lookup returns CDR1 LGHDT and CDR2 YNNKEL (reference sequence). CDR3 nucleotide sequence: TGTGCCAGCAGCCGACCCGGACTAGCCGGGGAGCTGTTTTTT. Its protein product is CASSRPGLAGELFF.

This clone occurred many times. The rearrangement links TRBV2 to TRBJ2-2; D might be TRBD2 (6 bases). The CDR3 sequence is 15 residues long. Deletions cut 4 bases from V and 4 bases from J, with 13 bases between. Germline V gene data show CDR1 as SNHLY and CDR2 as FYNNEI. CDR3 loop: CASSVWTTRTGELFF. DNA for the CDR3: TGTGCCAGCAGTGTTTGGACTACCCGCACCGGGGAGCTGTTTTTT.

J is TRBJ2-1 and V is TRBV11-3; 8 nucleotides align to TRBD2. This CDR3 is built from 15 residues. After removal of 4 bases from V and 4 bases from J, the junction contained 6 bases not matched to a gene. Germline assignment: CDR1 SGHNT and CDR2 YENEEA. The DNA of the CDR3 is TGTGCCAGCAGCTCCCGGCTAGCGGGTTACAATGAGCAGTTCTTC. Translated: CASSSRLAGYNEQFF.